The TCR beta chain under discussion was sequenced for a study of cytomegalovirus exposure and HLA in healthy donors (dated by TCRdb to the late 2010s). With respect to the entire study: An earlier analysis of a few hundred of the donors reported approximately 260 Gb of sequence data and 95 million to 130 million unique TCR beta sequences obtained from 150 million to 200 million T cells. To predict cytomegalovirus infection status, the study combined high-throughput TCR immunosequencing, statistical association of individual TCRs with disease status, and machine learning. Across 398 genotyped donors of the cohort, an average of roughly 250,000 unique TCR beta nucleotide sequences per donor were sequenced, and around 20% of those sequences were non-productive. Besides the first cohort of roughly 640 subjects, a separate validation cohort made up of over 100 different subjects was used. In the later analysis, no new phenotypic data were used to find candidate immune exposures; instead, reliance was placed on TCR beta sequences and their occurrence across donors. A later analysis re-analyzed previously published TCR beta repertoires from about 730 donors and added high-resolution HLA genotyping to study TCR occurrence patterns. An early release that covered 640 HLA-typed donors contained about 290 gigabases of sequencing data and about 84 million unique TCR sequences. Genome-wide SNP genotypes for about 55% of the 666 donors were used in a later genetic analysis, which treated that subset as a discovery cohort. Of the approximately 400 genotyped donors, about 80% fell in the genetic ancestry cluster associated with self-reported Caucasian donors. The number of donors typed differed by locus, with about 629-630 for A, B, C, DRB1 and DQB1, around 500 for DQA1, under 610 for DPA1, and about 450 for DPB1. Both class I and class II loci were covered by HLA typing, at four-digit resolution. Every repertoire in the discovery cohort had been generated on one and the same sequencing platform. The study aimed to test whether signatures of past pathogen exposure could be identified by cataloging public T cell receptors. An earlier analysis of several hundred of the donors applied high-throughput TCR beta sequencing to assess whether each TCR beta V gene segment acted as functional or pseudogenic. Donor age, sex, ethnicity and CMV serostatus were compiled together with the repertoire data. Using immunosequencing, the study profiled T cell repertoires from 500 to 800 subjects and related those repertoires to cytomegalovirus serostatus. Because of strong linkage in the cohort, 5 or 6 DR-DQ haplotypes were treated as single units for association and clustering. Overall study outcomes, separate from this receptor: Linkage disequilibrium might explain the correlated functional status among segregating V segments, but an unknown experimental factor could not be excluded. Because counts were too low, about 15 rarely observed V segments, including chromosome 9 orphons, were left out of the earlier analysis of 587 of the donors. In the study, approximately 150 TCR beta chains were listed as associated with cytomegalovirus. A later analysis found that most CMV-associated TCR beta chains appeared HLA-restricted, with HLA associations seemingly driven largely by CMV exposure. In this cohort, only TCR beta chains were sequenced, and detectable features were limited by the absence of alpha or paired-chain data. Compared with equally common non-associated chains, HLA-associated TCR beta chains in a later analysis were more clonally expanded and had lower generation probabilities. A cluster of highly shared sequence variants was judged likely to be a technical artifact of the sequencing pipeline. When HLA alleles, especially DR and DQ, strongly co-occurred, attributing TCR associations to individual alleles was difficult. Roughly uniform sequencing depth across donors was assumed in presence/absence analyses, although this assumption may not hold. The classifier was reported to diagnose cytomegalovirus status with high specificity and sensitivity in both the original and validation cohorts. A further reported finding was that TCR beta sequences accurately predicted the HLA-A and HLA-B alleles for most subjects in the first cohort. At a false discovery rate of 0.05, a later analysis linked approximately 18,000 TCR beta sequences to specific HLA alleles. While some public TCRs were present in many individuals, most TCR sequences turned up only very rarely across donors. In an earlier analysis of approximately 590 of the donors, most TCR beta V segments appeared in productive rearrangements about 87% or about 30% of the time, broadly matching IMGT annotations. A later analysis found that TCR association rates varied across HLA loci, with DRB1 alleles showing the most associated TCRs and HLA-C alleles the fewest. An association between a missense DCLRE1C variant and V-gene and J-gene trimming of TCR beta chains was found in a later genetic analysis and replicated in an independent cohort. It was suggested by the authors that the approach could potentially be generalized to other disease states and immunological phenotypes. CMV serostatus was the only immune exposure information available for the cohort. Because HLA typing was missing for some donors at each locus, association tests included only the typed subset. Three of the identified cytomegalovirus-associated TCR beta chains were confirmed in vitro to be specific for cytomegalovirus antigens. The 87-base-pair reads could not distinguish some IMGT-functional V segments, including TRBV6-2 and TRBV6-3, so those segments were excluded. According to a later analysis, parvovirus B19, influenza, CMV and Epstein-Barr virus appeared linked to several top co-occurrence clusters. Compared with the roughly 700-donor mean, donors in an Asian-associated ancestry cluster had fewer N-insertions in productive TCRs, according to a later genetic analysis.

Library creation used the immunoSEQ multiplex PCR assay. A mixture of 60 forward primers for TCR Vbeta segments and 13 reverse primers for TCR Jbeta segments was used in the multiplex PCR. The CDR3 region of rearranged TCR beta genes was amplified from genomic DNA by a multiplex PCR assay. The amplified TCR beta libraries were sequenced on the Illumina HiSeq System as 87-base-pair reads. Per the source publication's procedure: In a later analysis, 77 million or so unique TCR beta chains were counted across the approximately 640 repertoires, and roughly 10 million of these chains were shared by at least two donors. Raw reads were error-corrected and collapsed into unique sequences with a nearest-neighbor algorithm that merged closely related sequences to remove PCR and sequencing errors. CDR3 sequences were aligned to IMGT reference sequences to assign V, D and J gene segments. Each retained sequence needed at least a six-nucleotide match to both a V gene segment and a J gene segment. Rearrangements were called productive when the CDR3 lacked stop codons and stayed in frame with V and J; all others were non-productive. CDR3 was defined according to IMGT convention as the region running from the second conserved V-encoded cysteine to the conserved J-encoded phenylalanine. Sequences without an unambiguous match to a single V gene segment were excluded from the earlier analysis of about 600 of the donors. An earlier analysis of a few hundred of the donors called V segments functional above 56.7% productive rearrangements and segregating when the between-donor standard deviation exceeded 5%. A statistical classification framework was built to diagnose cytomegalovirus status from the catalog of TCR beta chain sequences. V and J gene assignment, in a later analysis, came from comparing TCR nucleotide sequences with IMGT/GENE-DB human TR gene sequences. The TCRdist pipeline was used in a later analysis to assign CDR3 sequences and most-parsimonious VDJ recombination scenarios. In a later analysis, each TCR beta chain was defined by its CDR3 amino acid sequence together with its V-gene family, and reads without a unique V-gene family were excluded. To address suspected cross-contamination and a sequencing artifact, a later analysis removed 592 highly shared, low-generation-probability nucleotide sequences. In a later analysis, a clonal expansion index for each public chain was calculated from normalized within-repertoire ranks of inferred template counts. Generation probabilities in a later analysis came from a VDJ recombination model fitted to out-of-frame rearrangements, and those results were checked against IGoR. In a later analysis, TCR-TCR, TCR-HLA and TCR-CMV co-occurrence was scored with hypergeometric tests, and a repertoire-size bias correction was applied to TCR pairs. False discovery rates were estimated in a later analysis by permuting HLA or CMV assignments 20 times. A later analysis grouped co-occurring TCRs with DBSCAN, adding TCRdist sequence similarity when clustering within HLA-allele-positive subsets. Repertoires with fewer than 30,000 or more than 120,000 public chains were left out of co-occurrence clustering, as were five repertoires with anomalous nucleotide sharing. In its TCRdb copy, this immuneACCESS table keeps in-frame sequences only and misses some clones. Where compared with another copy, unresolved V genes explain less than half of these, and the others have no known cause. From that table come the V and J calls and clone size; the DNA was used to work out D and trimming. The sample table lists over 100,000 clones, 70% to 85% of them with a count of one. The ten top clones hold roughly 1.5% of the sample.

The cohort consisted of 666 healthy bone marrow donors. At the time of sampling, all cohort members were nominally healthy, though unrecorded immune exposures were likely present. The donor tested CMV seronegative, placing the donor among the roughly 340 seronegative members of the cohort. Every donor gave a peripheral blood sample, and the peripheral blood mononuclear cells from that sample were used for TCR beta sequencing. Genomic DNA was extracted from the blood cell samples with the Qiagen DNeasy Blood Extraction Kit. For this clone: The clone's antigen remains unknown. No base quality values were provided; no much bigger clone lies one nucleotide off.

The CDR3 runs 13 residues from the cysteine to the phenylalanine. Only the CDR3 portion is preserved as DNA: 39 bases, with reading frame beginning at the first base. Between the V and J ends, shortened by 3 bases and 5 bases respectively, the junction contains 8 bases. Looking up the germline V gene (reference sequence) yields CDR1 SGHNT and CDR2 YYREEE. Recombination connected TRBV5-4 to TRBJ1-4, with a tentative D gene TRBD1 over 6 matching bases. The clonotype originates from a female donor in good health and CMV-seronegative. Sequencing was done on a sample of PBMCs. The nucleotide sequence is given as TGTGCCAGCAGCTATACAGGGAATGAAAAACTGTTTTTT. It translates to CASSYTGNEKLFF. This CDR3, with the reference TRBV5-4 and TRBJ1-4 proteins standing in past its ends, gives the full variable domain ETGVTQSPTHLIKTRGQQVTLRCSSQSGHNTVSWYQQALGQGPQFIFQYYREEENGRGNFPPRFSGLQFPNYSSELNVNALELDDSALYLCASSYTGNEKLFFGSGTQLSVL.